The 13 T cell receptor beta chains in this list originate from one sample, sequenced in a study of blood T cell repertoires in COVID-19. Method: immunoSEQ multiplex PCR; TCRdb's copy keeps in-frame clones and lacks some. The sample records fewer than 200,000 clones, 70% to 90% being singletons. Specimen: peripheral blood. The origin of the receptors is a man between 60 and 75 years old who had recovered from COVID-19.

The rearrangement uses TRBV15 and TRBJ1-1; 7 nucleotides match TRBD1. The CDR3 has 14 residues. V gave up 3 bases and J gave up 3 bases; unmatched junction bases: 4. Germline lookup yields CDR1 LNHNV and CDR2 YYDKDF (reference sequence). The CDR3 sequence: CATSSKQGYTEAFF. For the CDR3, the DNA is TGTGCCACCAGCAGCAAACAGGGGTACACTGAAGCTTTCTTT. The whole variable domain, remainder taken from reference TRBV15 and TRBJ1-1, is DAMVIQNPRYQVTQFGKPVTLSCSQTLNHNVMYWYQQKSSQAPKLLFHYYDKDFNNEADTPDNFQSRRPNTSFCFLDIRSPGLGDTAMYLCATSSKQGYTEAFFGQGTRLTVV.

The J gene is TRBJ1-5, the V gene TRBV18; possible D gene TRBD1, 5 bases. Per germline, CDR1 KGHSH and CDR2 LQKENI. There are 14 residues in the CDR3. V lost 0 bases and J 3 bases, leaving 6 bases between the germline ends. The CDR3 nucleotides are TGTGCCAGCTCACCACCGGGGCCCAATCAGCCCCAGCATTTT. This translates into CASSPPGPNQPQHF.

The CDR3 nucleotides read TGTGCCAGTATTTCGACAGGCCGAGATTCACCCCTCCACTTT. It is translated as CASISTGRDSPLHF. The chain recombines TRBV19 with TRBJ1-6, with a weak D call TRBD1 (6 bases). V lost 7 bases to trimming and J lost 8 bases, with 15 bases between them. The CDR3 loop spans 14 amino acids. CDR1 is LNHDA, CDR2 SQIVND, per germline (reference sequence).

This clone appeared a single time. The CDR3 loop reads CASSKESWGRETQYF. For the CDR3, the DNA is TGTGCCAGCAGCAAGGAAAGTTGGGGCAGAGAGACCCAGTACTTC. V is TRBV28 and J is TRBJ2-5, with a possible D match to TRBD1 (5 bases). V was pared by 6 bases and J by 4 bases, with 18 bases between. The CDR3 runs to 15 residues. Germline V gene sequence: CDR1 MDHEN, CDR2 SYDVKM.

The CDR3 nucleotides are TGCGCCAGCAGCTTAGAGGTGCCGAACACCGGGGAGCTGTTTTTT. Residues: CASSLEVPNTGELFF. This chain uses TRBV5-1 with TRBJ2-2; D is uncertain. Germline CDR1 reads SGHRS; CDR2 reads YFSETQ. The CDR3 loop spans 15 amino acids. Trimming left V 2 bases short and J 0 bases short, with 8 bases between.

V and J are TRBV29-1 and TRBJ1-2; a possible D gene is TRBD1 (5 bases). V dropped 4 bases and J dropped 5 bases, with 11 bases sitting between them. This CDR3 is 12 amino acids long. Germline CDR1 reads SQVTM; CDR2 reads ANQGSEA. The CDR3 loop is CSVGQGAYGYTF. The CDR3 DNA follows: TGCAGCGTTGGTCAGGGTGCGTATGGCTACACCTTC.

The gene calls are TRBV4-1 and TRBJ2-1; 7 nucleotides match TRBD2. CDR1 MGHRA and CDR2 YSYEKL come from the germline V gene. The CDR3 loop spans 14 amino acids. With V trimmed by 7 bases and J by 7 bases, 10 bases remained unmatched. This CDR3 is CASKATGEGNEQFF. The CDR3 DNA reads TGCGCCAGCAAGGCCACGGGGGAGGGGAATGAGCAGTTCTTC.

This CDR3 is CASSSPVTGRQETQYF. Written as DNA, the CDR3 is TGTGCCAGCAGCTCCCCCGTGACAGGGAGGCAAGAGACCCAGTACTTC. The chain combines TRBV5-4 with TRBJ2-5; D is possibly TRBD1 (7 bases). CDR1 is SGHNT, CDR2 YYREEE, per germline (reference sequence). This CDR3 is 16 amino acids long. The ends were cut back, 3 bases at V and 2 bases at J, with 17 bases in the middle.

The genes are TRBV5-1 and TRBJ2-7; D is possibly TRBD1 (6 bases). Germline-derived CDR1 and CDR2 are SGHRS and YFSETQ. V was trimmed by 4 bases and J by 7 bases, leaving 21 bases between them. The CDR3 has 15 residues. The CDR3 loop is CASSPTGSPSGEQYF. CDR3 DNA: TGCGCCAGCAGCCCCACAGGGTCACCATCGGGGGAGCAGTACTTC.

This rearrangement joins TRBV5-1 to TRBJ2-7, with D tentatively TRBD1 (5 bases). This CDR3 has 14 amino acids. V was shortened by 4 bases and J by 6 bases, with 17 bases between the two germline ends. Per the germline V gene, CDR1 is SGHRS and CDR2 is YFSETQ. DNA for the CDR3: TGCGCCAGCAGCCTCGGAGAGGCAGGGTCCGAGCAGTACTTC. Protein sequence: CASSLGEAGSEQYF. The whole variable domain, filled in from reference TRBV5-1 and TRBJ2-7, reads KAGVTQTPRYLIKTRGQQVTLSCSPISGHRSVSWYQQTPGQGLQFLFEYFSETQRNKGNFPGRFSGRQFSNSRSEMNVSTLELGDSALYLCASSLGEAGSEQYFGPGTRLTVT.

This rearrangement joins TRBV5-4 to TRBJ2-5, with 7 bases identical to TRBD2. Germline assignment: CDR1 SGHNT and CDR2 YYREEE (reference sequence). The CDR3 length is 14 residues. V dropped 4 bases and J dropped 1; count of bases not matched to a gene: 4. CDR3 loop: CASSLSGLQETQYF. The CDR3 DNA sequence: TGTGCCAGCAGCCTTAGCGGGCTCCAAGAGACCCAGTACTTC.

V and J are TRBV24-1 and TRBJ2-1, with 8 bases that match TRBD2. V shed 8 bases, J shed 2 bases, and the junction held 1 base outside the gene matches. The CDR3 is made up of 13 amino acids. Germline CDR1 is KGHDR and CDR2 is SFDVKD. Written as DNA, the CDR3 is TGTGCCACCACGGGGGGGCCCTACAATGAGCAGTTCTTC. This gives the protein CATTGGPYNEQFF.

The V call is TRBV7-3, the J call TRBJ2-1; D uncertain. This CDR3 region has 15 residues. Trimming took 3 bases from V and 4 from J, leaving 13 bases between them. Germline V gives CDR1 SGHTA, CDR2 FQGTGA. CDR3 nucleotides: TGTGCCAGCAGCTTGGCTGGAACGACTTACAATGAGCAGTTCTTC. Translated, it gives CASSLAGTTYNEQFF.